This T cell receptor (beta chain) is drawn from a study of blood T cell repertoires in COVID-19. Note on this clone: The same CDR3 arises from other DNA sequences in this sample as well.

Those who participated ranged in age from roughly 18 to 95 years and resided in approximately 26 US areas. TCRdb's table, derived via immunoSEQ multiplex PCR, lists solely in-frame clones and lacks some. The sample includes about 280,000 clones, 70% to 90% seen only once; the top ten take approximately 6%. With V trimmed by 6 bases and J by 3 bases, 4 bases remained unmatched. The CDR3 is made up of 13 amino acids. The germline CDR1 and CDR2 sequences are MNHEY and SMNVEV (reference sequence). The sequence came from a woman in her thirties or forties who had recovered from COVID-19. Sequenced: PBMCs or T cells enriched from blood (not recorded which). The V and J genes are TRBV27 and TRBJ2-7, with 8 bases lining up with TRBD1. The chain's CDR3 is CASSSGQGYEQYF. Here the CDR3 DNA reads TGTGCCAGCAGCTCAGGACAGGGCTACGAGCAGTACTTC.